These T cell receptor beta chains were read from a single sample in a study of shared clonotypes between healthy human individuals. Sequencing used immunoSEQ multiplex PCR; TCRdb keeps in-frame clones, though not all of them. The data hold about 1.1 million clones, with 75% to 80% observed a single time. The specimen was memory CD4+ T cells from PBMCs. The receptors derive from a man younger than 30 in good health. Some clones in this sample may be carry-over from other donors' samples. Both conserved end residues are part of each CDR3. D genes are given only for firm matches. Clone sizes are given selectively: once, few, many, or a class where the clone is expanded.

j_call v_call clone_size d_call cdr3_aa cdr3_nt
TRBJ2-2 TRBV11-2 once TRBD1 CASTAPRGQGYTGELFF TGTGCCAGCACCGCCCCGAGGGGACAGGGCTACACCGGGGAGCTGTTTTTT
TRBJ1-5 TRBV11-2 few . CASSLGAGRQPQHF TGTGCCAGCAGCTTAGGGGCAGGGCGGCAGCCCCAGCATTTT
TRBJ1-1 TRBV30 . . CAWSVLGVLNTEAFF TGTGCCTGGAGCGTTCTAGGGGTCCTGAACACTGAAGCTTTCTTT
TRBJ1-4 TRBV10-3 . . CAISESGLNNEKLFF TGTGCCATCAGTGAGTCGGGACTGAATAATGAAAAACTGTTTTTT
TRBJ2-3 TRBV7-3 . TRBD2 CASSFGLAETDTQYF TGTGCCAGCAGCTTTGGACTAGCGGAGACAGATACGCAGTATTTT
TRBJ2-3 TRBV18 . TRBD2 CASSLSGHNTDTQYF TGTGCCAGCTCACTTAGCGGGCATAACACAGATACGCAGTATTTT
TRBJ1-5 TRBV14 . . CASIEGSRAAYSNQPQHF TGTGCCAGCATCGAAGGGTCTAGAGCAGCGTATAGCAATCAGCCCCAGCATTTT
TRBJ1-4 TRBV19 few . CASQEARADGKEKLFF TGTGCCAGTCAAGAGGCTCGGGCAGATGGTAAAGAAAAACTGTTTTTT
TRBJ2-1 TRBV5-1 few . CASSLGTGSYNEQFF TGCGCCAGCAGCCTCGGGACTGGCTCCTACAATGAGCAGTTCTTC
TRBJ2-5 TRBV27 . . CASSLQFVGDPQETQYF TGTGCCAGCAGTTTACAATTTGTGGGAGACCCTCAAGAGACCCAGTACTTC
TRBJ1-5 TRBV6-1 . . CASSEVGQRNQPQHF TGTGCCAGCAGTGAGGTAGGACAGCGAAATCAGCCCCAGCATTTT
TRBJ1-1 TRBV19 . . CASSSPGTPNTEAFF TGTGCCAGTAGTTCTCCCGGGACACCGAACACTGAAGCTTTCTTT
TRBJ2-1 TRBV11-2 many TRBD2 CASSPGASGYNEQFF TGTGCCAGCAGCCCCGGGGCTAGCGGCTACAATGAGCAGTTCTTC
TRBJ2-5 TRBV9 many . CASSVGDPRGETQYF TGTGCCAGCAGCGTGGGGGACCCGCGGGGCGAGACCCAGTACTTC
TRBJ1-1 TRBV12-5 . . CASGSLGPEAFF TGTGCTAGTGGTTCTTTGGGGCCTGAAGCTTTCTTT
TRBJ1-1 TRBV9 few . CASSPRQSWNTEAFF TGTGCCAGCAGCCCTCGTCAAAGCTGGAACACTGAAGCTTTCTTT
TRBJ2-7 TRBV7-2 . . CASSLEVQSYEQYF TGTGCCAGCAGCTTAGAGGTCCAAAGCTACGAGCAGTACTTC
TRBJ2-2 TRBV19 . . CASSRPTPSIHEWITNTGELFF TGTGCCAGTAGTCGCCCTACCCCCTCTATACACGAGTGGATAACGAACACCGGGGAGCTGTTTTTT
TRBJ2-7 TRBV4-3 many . CASSPYSGYEQYF TGCGCCAGCAGCCCGTACAGCGGGTACGAGCAGTACTTC
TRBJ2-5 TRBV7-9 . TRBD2 CASSLGELAGDPPLAQYF TGTGCCAGCAGCTTAGGAGAACTAGCGGGAGACCCCCCCCTGGCCCAGTACTTC
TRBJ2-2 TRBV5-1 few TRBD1 CASSLGPRGSAGELFF TGCGCCAGCAGCTTGGGGCCCAGGGGGAGTGCCGGGGAGCTGTTTTTT
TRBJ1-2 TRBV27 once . CASSFRGGLLGYGYTF TGTGCCAGCAGTTTTAGGGGGGGGCTTTTGGGCTATGGCTACACCTTC
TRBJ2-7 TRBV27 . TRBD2 CASSSDKGLAGGPLGEQYF TGTGCCAGCAGTTCTGACAAAGGACTAGCGGGAGGGCCCCTCGGCGAGCAGTACTTC
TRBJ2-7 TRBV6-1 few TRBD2 CASSETAGAHEQYF TGTGCCAGCAGTGAAACCGCGGGAGCCCACGAGCAGTACTTC
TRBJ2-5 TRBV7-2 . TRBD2 CASSFSGTNPGETQYF TGTGCCAGCAGCTTTAGCGGGACCAATCCGGGGGAGACCCAGTACTTC
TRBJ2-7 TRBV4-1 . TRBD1 CASSQVGTGEGRQYF TGCGCCAGCAGCCAAGTAGGGACAGGGGAGGGTAGGCAGTACTTC
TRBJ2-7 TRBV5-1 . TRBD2 CASSLELADAYEQYF TGCGCCAGCAGCTTGGAACTAGCGGACGCCTACGAGCAGTACTTC
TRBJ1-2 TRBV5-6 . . CASSLREYGYTF TGTGCCAGCAGCTTGAGAGAATATGGCTACACCTTC
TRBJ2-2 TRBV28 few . CASESGEPNTGELFF TGTGCCAGCGAGTCCGGGGAGCCGAACACCGGGGAGCTGTTTTTT
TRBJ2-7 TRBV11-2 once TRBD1 CASSPVRRDRGRGYEQYF TGTGCCAGCAGCCCAGTGCGGCGGGACAGGGGGCGCGGCTACGAGCAGTACTTC
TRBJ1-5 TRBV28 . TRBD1 CASSFPTGTNQPQHF TGTGCCAGCAGTTTCCCGACAGGGACCAATCAGCCCCAGCATTTT
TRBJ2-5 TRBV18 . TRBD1 CASSLDRGLLETQYF TGTGCCAGCTCATTGGACAGGGGGCTGTTAGAGACCCAGTACTTC